Listed here are 25 T cell receptor beta chains from one sample, sequenced in a study of T cell repertoires in cytomegalovirus infection. TCRdb re-called the reads through MiXCR, storing one row per CDR3 protein. The sample includes under 150,000 distinct CDR3 sequences, roughly 9% of them seen just once. Specimen: PBMCs. These receptors all stem from a human donor in good health (CMV status not recorded). Some clones in this sample may be carry-over from other donors' samples.

This clonotype has a count of ten or more. The gene calls are TRBV2 and TRBJ1-6; 7 bases fit TRBD1. The V gene end was trimmed by 7 bases and the J gene end by 7 bases; junction bases not matched to a gene: 10. This CDR3 is 15 amino acids long. Per the germline V gene, CDR1 is SNHLY and CDR2 is FYNNEI. The CDR3 DNA follows: TGTGCCAGCAAACCCACAGGGGTTGGGAATTCACCCCTCCACTTT. Protein sequence: CASKPTGVGNSPLHF. The full variable domain, its missing parts supplied by reference TRBV2 and TRBJ1-6, is EPEVTQTPSHQVTQMGQEVILRCVPISNHLYFYWYRQILGQKVEFLVSFYNNEISEKSEIFDDQFSVERPDGSNFTLKIRSTKLEDSAMYFCASKPTGVGNSPLHFGNGTRLTVT.

Ten or more counts support this clonotype. The CDR3 DNA is TGTGCCAGCGGACCCGGACAGACCCCTTCTGGGGCCAACGTCCTGACTTTC. Residues: CASGPGQTPSGANVLTF. J is TRBJ2-6 and V is TRBV2; D perhaps matches TRBD1 (6 bases). Trimming stripped 8 bases from V and 1 base from J, with 18 bases between. CDR1 SNHLY and CDR2 FYNNEI come from the germline V gene. The length of the CDR3 is 17 residues.

This clonotype showed up many times. V usage is TRBV19 and J usage is TRBJ1-6; 8 bases line up with TRBD1. CDR1 is LNHDA and CDR2 is SQIVND in the germline V gene (reference sequence). This CDR3 contains 15 residues. V lost 4 bases, J lost 6 bases, and 5 bases stayed unmatched. The chain's CDR3 is CASSTRTGFNSPLHF. In nucleotides, the CDR3 is TGTGCCAGTAGTACCCGGACAGGGTTTAATTCACCCCTCCACTTT. The full variable domain, completed using reference TRBV19 and TRBJ1-6, is DGGITQSPKYLFRKEGQNVTLSCEQNLNHDAMYWYRQDPGQGLRLIYYSQIVNDFQKGDIAEGYSVSREKKESFPLTVTSAQKNPTAFYLCASSTRTGFNSPLHFGNGTRLTVT.

The table lists this clonotype with a few counts. The rearrangement uses TRBV13 and TRBJ1-1; D ambiguous. With 5 bases removed from V and 7 bases from J, the gap between germline ends came to 14 bases. The CDR3 totals 13 residues. The germline gives CDR1 PRHDT, CDR2 FYEKMQ (reference sequence). CDR3 sequence reads: CASSPSPRNEAFF. The CDR3 bases are TGTGCCAGCAGCCCCAGTCCCCGAAATGAAGCTTTCTTT.

There are many counts of this clonotype. The chain uses TRBV28 and TRBJ1-2; tentative D call: TRBD1 (5 bases). The CDR3 runs 12 residues. Per the germline V gene, CDR1 is MDHEN and CDR2 is SYDVKM. V was clipped by 4 bases and J by 6 bases, with 9 bases between them. As DNA, the CDR3 is TGTGCCAGCAGTTCATCAGGGAATGGCTACACCTTC. As protein: CASSSSGNGYTF.

This clonotype was counted only a few times. The CDR3 DNA sequence: TGCAGTGCTAGCAACCCGCTAGCGGGGAAACAAGAGACCCAGTACTTC. Protein: CSASNPLAGKQETQYF. This rearrangement joins TRBV20-1 to TRBJ2-5, with TRBD2 identical over 9 bases. Looked up from germline, CDR1 is DFQATT and CDR2 is SNEGSKA (reference sequence). This CDR3 comprises 16 residues. J gave up 2 bases and V 3 bases, and 10 bases lay outside the gene matches.

This clonotype was found a few times. CDR3 sequence (DNA): TGTGCCAGCAGTTTCTACTCAACGACATCCTACAATGAGCAGTTCTTC. As protein: CASSFYSTTSYNEQFF. V usage is TRBV28 and J usage is TRBJ2-1, with D unclear. Trimming stripped 3 bases from V and 1 base from J, with 13 bases between. CDR3 length: 16 residues. Germline CDR1 is MDHEN and CDR2 is SYDVKM.

In its sample, this clonotype was seen a few times. V and J are TRBV20-1 and TRBJ2-3, with D possibly matching TRBD2 (6 bases). The CDR3 is made up of 14 amino acids. Germline V gene sequence: CDR1 DFQATT, CDR2 SNEGSKA (reference sequence). V gave up 7 bases and J gave up 0 bases, with 14 bases separating them. The CDR3 DNA reads as TGCAGTGTTCCCCCTAGCGTCAGCACAGATACGCAGTATTTT. This codes for CSVPPSVSTDTQYF.

The V call is TRBV30, the J call TRBJ1-5; D may be TRBD1 (6 bases). V lost 5 bases and J lost 7, with 15 bases in between. The CDR3 consists of 13 residues. CDR1 is GTSNPN, CDR2 SVGIG, per germline (reference sequence). The CDR3 DNA follows: TGTGCCTGGTCCAGGGGAACGGACCAGCCCCAGCATTTT. It translates to CAWSRGTDQPQHF.

This clonotype was counted at least ten times. The chain links TRBV5-4 to TRBJ2-7; 13 nucleotides line up with TRBD2. Trimming took 2 bases from V and 7 from J; bases not matched to a gene: 9. The CDR3 consists of 16 residues. Germline CDR1 is SGHNT and CDR2 is YYREEE (reference sequence). CDR3 sequence (DNA): TGTGCCAGCAGCTTAGGTTCAAGGACTAGCGGGGGTGAGCAGTACTTC. Amino acid sequence: CASSLGSRTSGGEQYF.

This clonotype was seen at least ten times. V usage is TRBV19 and J usage is TRBJ2-1; 10 nucleotides line up with TRBD1. Germline CDR1 reads LNHDA; CDR2 reads SQIVND (reference sequence). The length of the CDR3 is 13 residues. V was clipped by 6 bases and J by 4 bases; unmatched bases: 0. The CDR3 loop is CASRGQGYNEQFF. CDR3 coding DNA: TGTGCCAGTAGGGGACAGGGGTACAATGAGCAGTTCTTC.

This clonotype was found many times. This chain uses TRBV7-2 with TRBJ1-1; D remains unclear. Germline V gene data show CDR1 as SGHTA and CDR2 as FQGNSA. V lost 0 bases to trimming and J lost 4 bases, with 6 bases between them. CDR3 length equals 13 residues. CDR3 protein: CASSLARTTEAFF. The DNA for the CDR3 is TGTGCCAGCAGCTTAGCTAGGACCACTGAAGCTTTCTTT.

Ten or more counts support this clonotype. The J gene is TRBJ2-6, the V gene TRBV2; no clear D. V shed 1 base and J shed 0 bases, with 4 bases lying between them. Germline V lookup: CDR1 SNHLY, CDR2 FYNNEI. The CDR3 has 15 residues. CDR3 sequence (DNA): TGTGCCAGCAGTGAAGACGGCTCTGGGGCCAACGTCCTGACTTTC. This translates into CASSEDGSGANVLTF.

This chain connects TRBV3-1 to TRBJ1-2, with no clear D. Trimming cost V 2 bases and J 4 bases, with 8 bases left between them. Per germline, CDR1 LGHDT and CDR2 YNNKEL (reference sequence). The CDR3 contains 13 residues. The CDR3 here is CASSQLGGYGYTF. In nucleotides, the CDR3 is TGTGCCAGCAGCCAACTAGGCGGCTATGGCTACACCTTC.

This clonotype was detected ten times or more. The gene calls are TRBV10-3 and TRBJ2-5, with D possibly being TRBD1 or TRBD2 (6 bases each). The CDR3 spans 11 residues. V lost 9 bases, J lost 5 bases, and 10 bases lay in between. Germline CDR1 and CDR2: ENHRY and SYGVKD. CDR3 coding DNA: TGTGCCATTGGGGGGCCGGAGACCCAGTACTTC. It codes for CAIGGPETQYF.

As to this clonotype: No conserved phenylalanine or tryptophan is present at the end of the CDR3, so a read error is the likely explanation. No DNA is shown, since the ends of the CDR3 on it are uncertain; the CDR3 is the one TCRdb lists. The CDR3 here is CASSLAFMNTEAFC. The J gene is TRBJ1-1, the V gene TRBV7-2. The CDR3 is made up of 14 amino acids, end residues included. CDR1 and CDR2 (germline): SGHTA, FQGNSA.

This clonotype was counted between two and nine times. The chain is built from TRBV2 and TRBJ1-2, with unresolved D. Per the germline V gene, CDR1 is SNHLY and CDR2 is FYNNEI. Trimming shortened V by 2 bases and J by 5 bases, and 9 bases separated the two germline ends. The CDR3 contains 13 residues. The DNA of the CDR3 is TGTGCCAGCAGTGAAACGGCGACATATGGCTACACCTTC. Translation: CASSETATYGYTF.

This chain connects TRBV4-2 to TRBJ2-2, with 8 nucleotides matching TRBD2. The CDR3 is 17 residues long. Trimming took 1 base from V and 7 from J; bases not matched to a gene: 11. The germline V gene has CDR1 LGHNA and CDR2 YNFKEQ. The CDR3 loop is CASSQGAGSGGYGELFF. For the CDR3, the DNA is TGTGCCAGCAGCCAAGGGGCGGGCAGCGGGGGTTACGGGGAGCTGTTTTTT.

Many counts were recorded for this clonotype. The CDR3 DNA reads TGTGCCAGCAGCTCCCGTCGGCTAGCGGGGGGTCGGGAAGAGACCCAGTACTTC. It codes for CASSSRRLAGGREETQYF. The chain recombines TRBV7-2 with TRBJ2-5, with 11 bases lining up with TRBD2. After removal of 4 bases from V and 3 bases from J, the junction contained 13 bases not matched to a gene. There are 18 residues in the CDR3. Germline loops: CDR1 SGHTA, CDR2 FQGNSA.

This clonotype was seen a few times. The chain combines TRBV7-9 with TRBJ1-1, with no clear D. CDR1 and CDR2 (germline): SEHNR, FQNEAQ (reference sequence). Trimming stripped 1 base from V and 1 base from J, with 7 bases between. The length of the CDR3 is 14 residues. The CDR3 bases are TGTGCCAGCAGCTTAGTTGATTCGAACACTGAAGCTTTCTTT. As protein: CASSLVDSNTEAFF. The entire variable domain, with the rest obtained from reference TRBV7-9 and TRBJ1-1, is as follows: DTGVSQNPRHKITKRGQNVTFRCDPISEHNRLYWYRQTLGQGPEFLTYFQNEAQLEKSRLLSDRFSAERPKGSFSTLEIQRTEQGDSAMYLCASSLVDSNTEAFFGQGTRLTVV.

As regards this clonotype: This may stem from a read error, because a much larger clone lies one nucleotide away. The chain carries TRBV15 and TRBJ1-1, with 9 bases that match TRBD1. The CDR3 totals 19 residues. Germline CDR1 LNHNV, CDR2 YYDKDF (reference sequence). CDR3 residues: CVTSRDTRGQGIMNTEAFF. The CDR3 DNA reads as TGTGTCACCAGCAGAGATACGAGGGGACAGGGAATTATGAACACTGAAGCTTTCTTT.

This clonotype was seen a handful of times. V is TRBV7-6 and J is TRBJ2-7, with TRBD2 matching 8 bases. The CDR3 length is 14 residues. The V segment lost 5 bases and the J segment 0 bases; nucleotides outside the gene matches: 3. Germline V gene data show CDR1 as SGHVS and CDR2 as FNYEAQ. The CDR3 sequence is CASSPTSGSYEQYF. DNA of the CDR3: TGTGCCAGCAGCCCTACTAGCGGCTCCTACGAGCAGTACTTC.

This clonotype showed up many times. The rearrangement uses TRBV7-2 and TRBJ1-4; D is perhaps TRBD1 (5 bases). Trimming shortened V by 5 bases and J by 8 bases, and 15 bases separated the two germline ends. Germline loops: CDR1 SGHTA, CDR2 FQGNSA. This CDR3 region has 14 residues. The CDR3 loop reads CASSPPGGGEKLFF. CDR3 nucleotides: TGTGCCAGCAGCCCCCCTGGGGGAGGGGAAAAACTGTTTTTT.

This clonotype came up a few times. The chain recombines TRBV20-1 with TRBJ2-5; TRBD1 aligns across 8 bases. The junction had 7 bases not matched to a gene; V was cut back by 0 bases and J by 4 bases. The V gene's germline CDR1 is DFQATT and CDR2 SNEGSKA (reference sequence). This CDR3 has 15 residues. Here the CDR3 DNA reads TGCAGTGCTAGAGATCGGACAGGGATATTAGAGACCCAGTACTTC. Protein product: CSARDRTGILETQYF.

In its sample, this clonotype ranks as medium-sized (0.01 to 0.1%). The chain carries TRBV28 and TRBJ2-1, with 7 bases fitting TRBD1. V gave up 7 bases and J gave up 6 bases; unmatched junction bases: 9. The germline V gene encodes CDR1 MDHEN and CDR2 SYDVKM. The length of the CDR3 is 14 residues. The CDR3 DNA sequence: TGTGCCAGCATAAGACAGGGATCAAGCAATGAGCAGTTCTTC. It encodes CASIRQGSSNEQFF.